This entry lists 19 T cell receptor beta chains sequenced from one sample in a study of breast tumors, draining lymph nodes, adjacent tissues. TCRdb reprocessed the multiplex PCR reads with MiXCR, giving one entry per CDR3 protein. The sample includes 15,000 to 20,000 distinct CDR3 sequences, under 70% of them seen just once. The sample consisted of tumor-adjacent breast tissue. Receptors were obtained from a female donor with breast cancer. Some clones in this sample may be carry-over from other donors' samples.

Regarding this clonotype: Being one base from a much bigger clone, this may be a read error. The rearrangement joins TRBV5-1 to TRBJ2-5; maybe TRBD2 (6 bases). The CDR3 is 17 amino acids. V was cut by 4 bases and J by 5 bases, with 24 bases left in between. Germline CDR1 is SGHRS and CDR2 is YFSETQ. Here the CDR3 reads CASSTGDGSDGAETQYF. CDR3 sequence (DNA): TGCGCCAGCAGCACCGGGGACGGGAGTGACGGTGCTGAGACCCAGTACTTC.

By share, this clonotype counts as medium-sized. The CDR3 nucleotides are TGTGCCAGCAGGGATGGTGATGAGCCCCAGCATTTT. Translating gives CASRDGDEPQHF. The gene calls are TRBV6-6 and TRBJ1-5; D not resolved. Per germline, CDR1 MNHNY and CDR2 SVGAGI (reference sequence). V gave up 6 bases and J gave up 8 bases, with 11 bases separating them. The CDR3 is 12 amino acids.

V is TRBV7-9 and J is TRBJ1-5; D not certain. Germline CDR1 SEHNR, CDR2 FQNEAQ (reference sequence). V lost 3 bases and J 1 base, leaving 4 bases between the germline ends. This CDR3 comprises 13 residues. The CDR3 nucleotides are TGTGCCAGCAGCTTTAAAAGCAATCAGCCCCAGCATTTT. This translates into CASSFKSNQPQHF.

The CDR3 sequence is CATLGDNTGELFF. The CDR3 coding sequence is TGTGCCACACTAGGCGATAACACCGGGGAGCTGTTTTTT. The chain carries TRBV6-4 and TRBJ2-2, with D possibly matching TRBD2 (5 bases). The CDR3 is 13 residues long. Germline lookup yields CDR1 MRHNA and CDR2 SNTAGT. V was pared by 10 bases and J by 2 bases, with 11 bases between.

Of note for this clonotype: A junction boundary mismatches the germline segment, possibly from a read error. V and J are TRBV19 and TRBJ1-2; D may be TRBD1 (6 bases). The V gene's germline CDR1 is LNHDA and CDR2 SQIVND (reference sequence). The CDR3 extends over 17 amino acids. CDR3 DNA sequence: TGTGCCAGTAGTGTCCGGGGAAGGGGGGCTTCTGGTTTTGGCAACACCTTC. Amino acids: CASSVRGRGASGFGNTF.

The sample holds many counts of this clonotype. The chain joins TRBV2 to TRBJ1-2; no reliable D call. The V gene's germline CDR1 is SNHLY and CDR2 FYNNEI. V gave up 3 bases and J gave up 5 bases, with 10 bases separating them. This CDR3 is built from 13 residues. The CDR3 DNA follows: TGTGCCAGCAGTGATCAGGCTACATATGGCTACACCTTC. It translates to CASSDQATYGYTF.

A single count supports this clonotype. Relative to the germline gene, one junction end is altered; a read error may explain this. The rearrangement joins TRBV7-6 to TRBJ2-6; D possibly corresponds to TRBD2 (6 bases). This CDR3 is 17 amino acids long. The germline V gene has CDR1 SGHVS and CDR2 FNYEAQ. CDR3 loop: CASSYGWEDSGANVLTF. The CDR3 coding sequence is TGCGCCAGCAGCTACGGCTGGGAGGACTCAGGGGCCAACGTCCTGACTTTC.

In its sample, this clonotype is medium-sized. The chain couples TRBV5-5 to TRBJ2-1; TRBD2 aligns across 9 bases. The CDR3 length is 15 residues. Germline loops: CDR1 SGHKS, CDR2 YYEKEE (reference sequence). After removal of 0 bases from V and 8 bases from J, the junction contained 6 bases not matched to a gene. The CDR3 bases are TGTGCCAGCAGCTTGGTGCGGGGGGGCTGGGATGAGCAGTTCTTC. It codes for CASSLVRGGWDEQFF.

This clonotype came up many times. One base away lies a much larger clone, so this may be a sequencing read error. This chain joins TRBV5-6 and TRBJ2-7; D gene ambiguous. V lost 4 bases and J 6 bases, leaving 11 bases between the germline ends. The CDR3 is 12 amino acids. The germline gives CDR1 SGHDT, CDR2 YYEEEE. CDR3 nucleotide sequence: TGTGCCAGCAGCCTCAATCGGTCCGAGCAGTACTTC. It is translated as CASSLNRSEQYF.

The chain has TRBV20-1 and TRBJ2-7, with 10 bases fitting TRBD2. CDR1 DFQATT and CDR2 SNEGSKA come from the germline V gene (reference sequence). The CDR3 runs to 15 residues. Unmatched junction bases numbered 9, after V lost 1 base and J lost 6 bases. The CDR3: CSARGTSGAPSEQYV. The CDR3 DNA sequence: TGCAGTGCTAGAGGAACTAGCGGGGCCCCCTCCGAGCAGTACGTC.

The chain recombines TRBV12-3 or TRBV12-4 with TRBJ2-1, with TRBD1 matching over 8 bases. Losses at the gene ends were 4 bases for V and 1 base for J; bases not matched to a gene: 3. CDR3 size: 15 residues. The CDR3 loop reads CASSYDRGSYNEQFF. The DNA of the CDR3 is TGTGCCAGCAGTTACGACAGGGGATCCTACAATGAGCAGTTCTTC.

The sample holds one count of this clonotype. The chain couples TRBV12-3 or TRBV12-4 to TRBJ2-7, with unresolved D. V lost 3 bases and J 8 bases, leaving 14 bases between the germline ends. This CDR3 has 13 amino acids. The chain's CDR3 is CASSFGQAMKQYF. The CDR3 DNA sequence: TGTGCCAGCAGTTTCGGGCAGGCTATGAAGCAGTACTTC.

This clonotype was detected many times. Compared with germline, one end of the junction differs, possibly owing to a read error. CDR3: CASSHSRGTYYGYTF. The CDR3 DNA follows: TGTGCCAGCAGTCACTCGAGAGGGACTTACTATGGCTACACCTTC. The chain joins TRBV6-6 to TRBJ1-2; D perhaps matches TRBD1 (5 bases). Germline-derived CDR1 and CDR2 are MNHNY and SVGAGI (reference sequence). The CDR3 consists of 15 residues.

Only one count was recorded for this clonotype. CDR3 bases: TGTGCCAGCAGTGTTGGACTAGCGGGGACAGAGACCCAGTACTTC. It specifies CASSVGLAGTETQYF. This chain uses TRBV2 with TRBJ2-5; 12 nucleotides agree with TRBD2. Germline V gene lookup returns CDR1 SNHLY and CDR2 FYNNEI. With V trimmed by 4 bases and J by 4 bases, 4 bases remained unmatched. The CDR3 length is 15 residues. The variable domain in full, completed from reference TRBV2 and TRBJ2-5, reads EPEVTQTPSHQVTQMGQEVILRCVPISNHLYFYWYRQILGQKVEFLVSFYNNEISEKSEIFDDQFSVERPDGSNFTLKIRSTKLEDSAMYFCASSVGLAGTETQYFGPGTRLLVL.

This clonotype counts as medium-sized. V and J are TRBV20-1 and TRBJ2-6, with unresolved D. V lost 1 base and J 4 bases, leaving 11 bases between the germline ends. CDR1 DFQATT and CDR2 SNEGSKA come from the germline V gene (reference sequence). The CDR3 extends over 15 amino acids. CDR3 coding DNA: TGCAGTGCTAGAGCCCCAGGCAGCGGGGCCAACGTCCTGACTTTC. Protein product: CSARAPGSGANVLTF.

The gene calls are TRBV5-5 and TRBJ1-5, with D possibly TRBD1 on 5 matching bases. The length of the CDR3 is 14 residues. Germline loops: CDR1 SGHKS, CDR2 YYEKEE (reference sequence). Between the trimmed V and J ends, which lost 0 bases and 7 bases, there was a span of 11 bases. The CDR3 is CASSLEQVGQPQHF. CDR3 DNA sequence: TGTGCCAGCAGCTTGGAACAGGTTGGCCAGCCCCAGCATTTT.

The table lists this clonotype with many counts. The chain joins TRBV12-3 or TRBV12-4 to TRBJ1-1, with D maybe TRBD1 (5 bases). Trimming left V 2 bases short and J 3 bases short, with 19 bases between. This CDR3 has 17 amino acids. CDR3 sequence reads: CASSLLQGLGRHTEAFF. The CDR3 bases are TGTGCCAGCAGTTTACTGCAGGGCCTGGGGAGGCACACTGAAGCTTTCTTT.

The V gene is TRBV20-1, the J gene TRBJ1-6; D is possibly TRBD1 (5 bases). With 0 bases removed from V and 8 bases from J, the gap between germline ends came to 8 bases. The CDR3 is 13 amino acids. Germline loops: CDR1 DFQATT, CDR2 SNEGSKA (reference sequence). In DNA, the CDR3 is TGCAGTGCTAGAGATCTGGGGGATTCACCCCTCCACTTT. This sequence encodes CSARDLGDSPLHF.

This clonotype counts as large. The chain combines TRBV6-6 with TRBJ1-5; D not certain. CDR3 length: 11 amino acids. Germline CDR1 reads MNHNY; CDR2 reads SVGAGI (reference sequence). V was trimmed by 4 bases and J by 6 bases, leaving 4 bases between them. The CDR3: CASSSGQPQHF. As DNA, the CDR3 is TGTGCCAGCAGTTCGGGTCAGCCCCAGCATTTT.